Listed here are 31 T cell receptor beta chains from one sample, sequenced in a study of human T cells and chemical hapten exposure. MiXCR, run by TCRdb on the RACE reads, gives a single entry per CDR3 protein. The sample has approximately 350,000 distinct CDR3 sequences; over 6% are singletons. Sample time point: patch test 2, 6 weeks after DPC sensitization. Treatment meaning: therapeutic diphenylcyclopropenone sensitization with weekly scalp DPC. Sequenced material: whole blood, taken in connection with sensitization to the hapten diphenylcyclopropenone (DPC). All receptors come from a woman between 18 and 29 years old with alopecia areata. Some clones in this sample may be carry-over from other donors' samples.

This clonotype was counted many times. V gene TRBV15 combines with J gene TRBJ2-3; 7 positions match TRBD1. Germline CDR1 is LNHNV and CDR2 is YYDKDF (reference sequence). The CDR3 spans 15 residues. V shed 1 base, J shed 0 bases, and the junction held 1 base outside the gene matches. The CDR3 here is CATSRGQGSTDTQYF. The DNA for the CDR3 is TGTGCCACCAGCAGAGGACAGGGCAGCACAGATACGCAGTATTTT. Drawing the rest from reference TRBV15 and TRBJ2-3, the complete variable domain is DAMVIQNPRYQVTQFGKPVTLSCSQTLNHNVMYWYQQKSSQAPKLLFHYYDKDFNNEADTPDNFQSRRPNTSFCFLDIRSPGLGDTAMYLCATSRGQGSTDTQYFGPGTRLTVL.

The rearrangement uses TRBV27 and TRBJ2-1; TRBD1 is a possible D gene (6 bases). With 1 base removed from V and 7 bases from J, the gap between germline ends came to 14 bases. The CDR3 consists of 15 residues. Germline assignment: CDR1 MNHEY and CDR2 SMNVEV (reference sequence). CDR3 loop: CASSLWPGEGNEQFF. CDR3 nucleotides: TGTGCCAGCAGTTTATGGCCAGGGGAAGGAAATGAGCAGTTCTTC.

The CDR3 DNA is TGTGCCAGCAGCCTACAGTTCGGCTCTGGAAACACCATATATTTT. This encodes CASSLQFGSGNTIYF. The chain links TRBV6-5 to TRBJ1-3; no firm D call. The ends were cut back, 6 bases at V and 0 bases at J, with 12 bases in the middle. Germline-derived CDR1 and CDR2 are MNHEY and SVGAGI. The CDR3 contains 15 residues.

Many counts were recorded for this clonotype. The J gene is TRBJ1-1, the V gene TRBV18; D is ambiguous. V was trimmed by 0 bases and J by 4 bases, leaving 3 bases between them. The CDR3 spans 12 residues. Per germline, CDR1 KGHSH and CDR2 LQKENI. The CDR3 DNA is TGTGCCAGCTCACCACCGTTCACTGAAGCTTTCTTT. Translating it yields CASSPPFTEAFF.

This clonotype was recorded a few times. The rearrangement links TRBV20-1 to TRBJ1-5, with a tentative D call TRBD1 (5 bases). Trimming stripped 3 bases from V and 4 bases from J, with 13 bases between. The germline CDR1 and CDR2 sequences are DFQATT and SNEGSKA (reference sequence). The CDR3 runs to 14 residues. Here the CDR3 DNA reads TGCAGTGCTAGGGGGGTACAGGTGAATCAGCCCCAGCATTTT. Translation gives CSARGVQVNQPQHF.

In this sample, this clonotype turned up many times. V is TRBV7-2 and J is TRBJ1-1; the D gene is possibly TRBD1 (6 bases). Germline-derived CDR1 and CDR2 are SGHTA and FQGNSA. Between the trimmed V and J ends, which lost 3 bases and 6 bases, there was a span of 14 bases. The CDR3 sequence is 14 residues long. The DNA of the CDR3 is TGTGCCAGCAGCTTTCTTTTTGGACAGTCTGAAGCTTTCTTT. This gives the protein CASSFLFGQSEAFF.

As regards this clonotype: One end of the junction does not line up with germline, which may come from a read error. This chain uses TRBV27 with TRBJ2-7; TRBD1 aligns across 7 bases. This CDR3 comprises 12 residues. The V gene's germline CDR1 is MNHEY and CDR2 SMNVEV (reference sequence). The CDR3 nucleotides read TGTGCCAGCAAGGGGGCGTCCTACGAGCGGTACTTC. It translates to CASKGASYERYF.

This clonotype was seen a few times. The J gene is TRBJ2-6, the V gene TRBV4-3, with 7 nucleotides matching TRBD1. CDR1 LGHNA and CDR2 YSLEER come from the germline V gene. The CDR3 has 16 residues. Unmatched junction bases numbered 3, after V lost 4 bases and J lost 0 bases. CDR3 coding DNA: TGCGCCAGCAGCCGTGACAGGGACTCTGGGGCCAACGTCCTGACTTTC. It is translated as CASSRDRDSGANVLTF.

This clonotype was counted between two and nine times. Written as DNA, the CDR3 is TGTGCCAGCAGCCAAGATAAGATGGGGGCGTTCGGGGAGCTGTTTTTT. It yields the protein CASSQDKMGAFGELFF. The chain links TRBV4-2 to TRBJ2-2, with D tentatively TRBD1 (6 bases). This CDR3 has 16 residues. The V gene lost 0 bases and the J gene lost 7 bases, with 15 bases spanning the gap. From germline, CDR1 is LGHNA and CDR2 YNFKEQ.

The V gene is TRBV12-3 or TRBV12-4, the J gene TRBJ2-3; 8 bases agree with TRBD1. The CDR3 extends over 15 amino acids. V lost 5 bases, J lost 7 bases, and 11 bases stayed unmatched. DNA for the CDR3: TGTGCCAGCAGTCCGCGGACAGGGAAGCGAAATACGCAGTATTTT. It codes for CASSPRTGKRNTQYF.

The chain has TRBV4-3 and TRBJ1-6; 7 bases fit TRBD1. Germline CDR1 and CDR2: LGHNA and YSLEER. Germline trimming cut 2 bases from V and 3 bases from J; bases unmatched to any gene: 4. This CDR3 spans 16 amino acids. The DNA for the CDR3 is TGCGCCAGCAGCCAATCAGGGGGAGACTATAATTCACCCCTCCACTTT. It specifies CASSQSGGDYNSPLHF.

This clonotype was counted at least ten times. The CDR3 spells CASSRDRGNTEAFF. CDR3 bases: TGTGCCAGCAGTCGGGACAGGGGGAACACTGAAGCTTTCTTT. This rearrangement joins TRBV6-5 to TRBJ1-1; the match to TRBD1 covers 10 bases. The junction had 1 base not matched to a gene; V was cut back by 5 bases and J by 1 base. Per germline, CDR1 MNHEY and CDR2 SVGAGI. The CDR3 runs 14 residues.

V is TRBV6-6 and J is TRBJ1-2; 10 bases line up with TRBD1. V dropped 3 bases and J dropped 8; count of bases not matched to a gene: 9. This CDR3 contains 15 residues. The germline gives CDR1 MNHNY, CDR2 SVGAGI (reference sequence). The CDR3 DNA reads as TGTGCCAGCAGTTATAGATTGACAGGGGGCGAAGGCTACACCTTC. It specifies CASSYRLTGGEGYTF.

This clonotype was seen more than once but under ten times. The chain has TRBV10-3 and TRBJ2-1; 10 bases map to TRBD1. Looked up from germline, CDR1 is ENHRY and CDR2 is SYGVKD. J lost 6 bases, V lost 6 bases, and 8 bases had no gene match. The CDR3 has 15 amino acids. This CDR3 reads CAISRSRDRGNEQFF. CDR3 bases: TGTGCCATCAGCCGGTCCCGGGACAGGGGCAATGAGCAGTTCTTC.

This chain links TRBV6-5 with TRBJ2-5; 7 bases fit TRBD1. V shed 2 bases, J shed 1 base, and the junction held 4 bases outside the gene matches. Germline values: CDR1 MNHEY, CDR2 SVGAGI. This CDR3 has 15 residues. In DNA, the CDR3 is TGTGCCAGCAGTTACAGGGGGCGATCCCAAGAGACCCAGTACTTC. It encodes CASSYRGRSQETQYF.

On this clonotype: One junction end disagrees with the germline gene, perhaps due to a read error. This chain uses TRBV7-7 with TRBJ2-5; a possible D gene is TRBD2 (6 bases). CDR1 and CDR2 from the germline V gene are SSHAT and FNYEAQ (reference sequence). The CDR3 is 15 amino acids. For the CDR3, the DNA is TGTGCTAGCAGCTTAGGGTCAGTCGGGGGAGAGACCCAGTACTTC. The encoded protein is CASSLGSVGGETQYF.

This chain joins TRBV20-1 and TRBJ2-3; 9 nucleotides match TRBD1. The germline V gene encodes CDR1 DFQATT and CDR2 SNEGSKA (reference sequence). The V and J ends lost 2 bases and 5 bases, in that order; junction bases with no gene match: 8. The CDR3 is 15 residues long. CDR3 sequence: CSARLGQGYGDTQYF. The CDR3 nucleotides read TGCAGTGCTAGATTGGGACAGGGTTATGGAGATACGCAGTATTTT.

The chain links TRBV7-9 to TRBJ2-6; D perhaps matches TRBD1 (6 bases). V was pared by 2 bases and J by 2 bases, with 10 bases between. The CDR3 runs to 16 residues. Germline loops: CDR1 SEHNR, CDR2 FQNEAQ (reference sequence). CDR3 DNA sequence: TGTGCCAGCAGCTTAACAGGGCCCACTGGGGCCAACGTCCTGACTTTC. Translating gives CASSLTGPTGANVLTF.

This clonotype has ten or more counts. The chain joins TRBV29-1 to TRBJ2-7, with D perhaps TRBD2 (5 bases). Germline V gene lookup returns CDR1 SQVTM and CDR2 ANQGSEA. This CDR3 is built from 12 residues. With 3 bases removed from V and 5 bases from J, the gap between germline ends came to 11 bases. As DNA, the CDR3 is TGCAGCGTTGACCCGGGGAACCACGAGCAGTACTTC. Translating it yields CSVDPGNHEQYF.

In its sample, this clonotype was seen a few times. CDR3 protein: CASTPTTPEWGQTGELFF. CDR3 nucleotide sequence: TGTGCCAGCACACCGACAACCCCGGAATGGGGGCAAACCGGGGAGCTGTTTTTT. The chain uses TRBV3-1 and TRBJ2-2, with D maybe TRBD1 (6 bases). The CDR3 is made up of 18 amino acids. CDR1 and CDR2 (germline): LGHDT, YNNKEL (reference sequence). Trimming took 7 bases from V and 5 from J, leaving 26 bases between them.

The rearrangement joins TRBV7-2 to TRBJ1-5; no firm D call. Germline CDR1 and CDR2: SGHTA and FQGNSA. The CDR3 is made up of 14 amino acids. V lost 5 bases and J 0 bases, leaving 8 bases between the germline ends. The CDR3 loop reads CASSRESSNQPQHF. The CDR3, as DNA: TGTGCCAGCAGCCGGGAAAGTAGCAATCAGCCCCAGCATTTT.

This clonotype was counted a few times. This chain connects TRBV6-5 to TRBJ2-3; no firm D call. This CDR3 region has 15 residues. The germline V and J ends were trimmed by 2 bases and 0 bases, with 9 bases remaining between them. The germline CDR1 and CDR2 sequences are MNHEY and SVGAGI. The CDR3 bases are TGTGCCAGCAGTTACATGGGATCTAGCACAGATACGCAGTATTTT. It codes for CASSYMGSSTDTQYF.

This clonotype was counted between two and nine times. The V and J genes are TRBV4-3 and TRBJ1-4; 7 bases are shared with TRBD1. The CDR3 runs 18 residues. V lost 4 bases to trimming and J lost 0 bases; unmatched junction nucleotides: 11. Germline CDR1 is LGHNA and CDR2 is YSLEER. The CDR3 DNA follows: TGCGCCAGCAGCCCTAAGGGACAGTCCTATGCAACTAATGAAAAACTGTTTTTT. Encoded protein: CASSPKGQSYATNEKLFF.

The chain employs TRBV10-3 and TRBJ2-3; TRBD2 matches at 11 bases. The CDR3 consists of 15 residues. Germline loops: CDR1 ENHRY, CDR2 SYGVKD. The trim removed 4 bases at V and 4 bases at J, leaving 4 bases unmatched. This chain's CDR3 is CAISGTSGGADTQYF. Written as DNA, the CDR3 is TGTGCCATCAGTGGAACTAGCGGGGGCGCAGATACGCAGTATTTT.

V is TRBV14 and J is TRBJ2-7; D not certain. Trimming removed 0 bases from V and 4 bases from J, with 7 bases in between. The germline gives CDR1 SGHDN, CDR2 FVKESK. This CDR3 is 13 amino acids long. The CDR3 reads CASSQDSGYEQYF. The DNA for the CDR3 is TGTGCCAGCAGCCAAGATAGTGGGTACGAGCAGTACTTC.

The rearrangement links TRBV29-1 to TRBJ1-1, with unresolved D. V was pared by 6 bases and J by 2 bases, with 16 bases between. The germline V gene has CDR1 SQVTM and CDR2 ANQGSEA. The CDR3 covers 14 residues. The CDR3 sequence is CSVLLTGRNTEAFF. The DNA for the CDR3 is TGCAGCGTCCTCCTGACGGGCCGTAACACTGAAGCTTTCTTT.

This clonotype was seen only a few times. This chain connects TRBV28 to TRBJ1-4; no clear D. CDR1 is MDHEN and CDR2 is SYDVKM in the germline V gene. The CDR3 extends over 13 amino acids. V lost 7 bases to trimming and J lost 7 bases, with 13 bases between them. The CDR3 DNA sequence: TGTGCCAGCAAGGGAAGGGTTTTTGAAAAACTGTTTTTT. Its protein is CASKGRVFEKLFF.

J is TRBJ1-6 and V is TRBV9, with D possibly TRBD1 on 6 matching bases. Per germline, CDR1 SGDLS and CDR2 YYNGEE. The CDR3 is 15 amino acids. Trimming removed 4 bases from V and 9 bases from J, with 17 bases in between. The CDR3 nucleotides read TGTGCCAGCAGCCTATCCCAGGGGTTCGGTTCACCCCTCCACTTT. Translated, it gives CASSLSQGFGSPLHF. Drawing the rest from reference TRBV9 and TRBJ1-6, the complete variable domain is DSGVTQTPKHLITATGQRVTLRCSPRSGDLSVYWYQQSLDQGLQFLIQYYNGEERAKGNILERFSAQQFPDLHSELNLSSLELGDSALYFCASSLSQGFGSPLHFGNGTRLTVT.

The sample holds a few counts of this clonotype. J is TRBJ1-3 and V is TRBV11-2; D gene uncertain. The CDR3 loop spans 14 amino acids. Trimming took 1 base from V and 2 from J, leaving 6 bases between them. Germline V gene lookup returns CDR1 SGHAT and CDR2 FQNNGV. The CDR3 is CASSLVWAGNTIYF. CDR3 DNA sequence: TGTGCCAGCAGCTTAGTATGGGCTGGAAACACCATATATTTT.

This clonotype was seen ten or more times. Written as DNA, the CDR3 is TGTGCCAGCTCACCACGGCCAGCTAATAATTCACCCCTCCACTTT. Protein: CASSPRPANNSPLHF. J is TRBJ1-6 and V is TRBV18; D ambiguous. The CDR3 has 15 residues. Trimming stripped 1 base from V and 5 bases from J, with 9 bases between. Germline lookup yields CDR1 KGHSH and CDR2 LQKENI.

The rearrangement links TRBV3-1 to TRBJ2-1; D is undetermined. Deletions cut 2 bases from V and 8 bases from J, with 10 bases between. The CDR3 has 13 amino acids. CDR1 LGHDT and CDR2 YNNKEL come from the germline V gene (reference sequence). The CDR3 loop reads CASSQQEWDEQFF. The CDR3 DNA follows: TGTGCCAGCAGCCAACAGGAATGGGATGAGCAGTTCTTC.